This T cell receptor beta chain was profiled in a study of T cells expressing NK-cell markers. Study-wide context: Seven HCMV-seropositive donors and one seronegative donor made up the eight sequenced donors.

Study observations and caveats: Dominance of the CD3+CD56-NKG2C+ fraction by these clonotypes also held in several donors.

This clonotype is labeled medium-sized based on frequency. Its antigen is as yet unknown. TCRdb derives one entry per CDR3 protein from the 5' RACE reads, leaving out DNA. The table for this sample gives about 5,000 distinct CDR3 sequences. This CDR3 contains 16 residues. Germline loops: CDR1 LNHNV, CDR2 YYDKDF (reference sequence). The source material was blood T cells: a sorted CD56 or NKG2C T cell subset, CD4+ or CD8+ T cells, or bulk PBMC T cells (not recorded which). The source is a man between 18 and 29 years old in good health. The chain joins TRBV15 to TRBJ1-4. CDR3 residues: CATSQEAPAAGEKLFF.